The rows below give T cell receptor beta chains drawn from one sample of a study of Ad26.COV2.S vaccination and SARS-CoV-2 variants. TCRdb keeps only in-frame clones here, not all; method: immunoSEQ multiplex PCR. The sample holds approximately 350,000 clones, about 80% seen once. The material was peripheral blood, obtained in a trial of Ad26.COV2.S vaccine versus placebo. The receptors were sampled from a person aged 18-65 years who received the Ad26.COV2.S COVID-19 vaccine or a placebo. The CDR3 runs from the conserved cysteine through the conserved F or W. A D gene is named only where the DNA matches it firmly. Only part of the rows carry a size: once, few, many, or a class if the clone is expanded.

J	size	V	D	CDR3	DNA
TRBJ2-7	once	TRBV27	NA	CASSSDSPYEQYF	TGTGCCAGCAGTTCAGACAGCCCCTACGAGCAGTACTTC
TRBJ2-2	NA	TRBV30	NA	CAWSAKGRFTGELFF	TGTGCCTGGAGTGCGAAGGGACGCTTCACCGGGGAGCTGTTTTTT
TRBJ1-1	NA	TRBV27	NA	CASSLGGRAEAFF	TGTGCCAGCAGTTTAGGTGGGAGGGCTGAAGCTTTCTTT
TRBJ2-3	NA	TRBV28	NA	CASLRFTDTQYF	TGTGCCTCTCTGCGATTCACAGATACGCAGTATTTT
TRBJ1-2	NA	TRBV6-5	TRBD1	CASNPTGGADGYTF	TGTGCCAGCAACCCGACAGGGGGCGCGGATGGCTACACCTTC
TRBJ1-5	NA	TRBV19	TRBD1	CASSIGTGDGQPQHF	TGTGCCAGTAGTATCGGTACAGGGGATGGTCAGCCCCAGCATTTT
TRBJ1-2	NA	TRBV3-1/TRBV3-2	TRBD1	CASSWGQGFLYGYTF	TGTGCCAGCAGCTGGGGACAGGGATTCCTTTATGGCTACACCTTC
TRBJ2-5	NA	TRBV5-1	NA	CASWAQGRETQYF	TGCGCCAGCTGGGCCCAGGGAAGAGAGACCCAGTACTTC
TRBJ1-5	few	TRBV20-1	NA	CSANEQTGLNQPQHF	TGCAGTGCTAATGAGCAAACAGGGTTGAACCAGCCCCAGCATTTT
TRBJ1-1	NA	TRBV12-3/TRBV12-4	TRBD1	CASRGTGAFF	TGTGCCAGCAGGGGGACAGGGGCTTTCTTT
TRBJ2-3	once	TRBV2	NA	CASRPSADTQYF	TGTGCCAGCAGGCCGTCCGCAGATACGCAGTATTTT
TRBJ2-7	NA	TRBV30	NA	CAWNLARYGEQYF	TGTGCCTGGAATCTCGCCCGTTACGGCGAGCAGTACTTC
TRBJ2-5	NA	TRBV6-2/TRBV6-3	NA	CASSGSSGPETQYF	TGTGCCAGCAGTGGCTCATCGGGCCCCGAGACCCAGTACTTC
TRBJ2-1	NA	TRBV6-5	TRBD1	CASSYLGTDNEQFF	TGTGCCAGCAGCTATCTGGGGACAGACAATGAGCAGTTCTTC
TRBJ1-5	NA	TRBV19	NA	CASSITGVLNQPQHF	TGTGCCAGTAGTATAACTGGGGTCCTAAATCAGCCCCAGCATTTT
TRBJ1-1	NA	TRBV19	NA	CASSLGQPTTEAFF	TGTGCCAGTAGTTTAGGGCAGCCTACGACTGAAGCTTTCTTT
TRBJ2-3	NA	TRBV6-5	NA	CASTPGDFRTDTQYF	TGTGCCAGCACCCCCGGGGATTTCCGCACAGATACGCAGTATTTT
TRBJ2-1	NA	TRBV18	NA	CASSSLHHEQFF	TGTGCCAGCTCATCTCTCCACCATGAGCAGTTCTTC
TRBJ2-1	NA	TRBV5-8	NA	CASSLGTTGMKQFF	TGTGCCAGCAGCTTGGGCACAACGGGTATGAAGCAGTTCTTC
TRBJ2-3	NA	TRBV5-1	TRBD2	CASRRTSGGTDTQYF	TGCGCCAGCAGGCGGACTAGCGGGGGCACAGATACGCAGTATTTT
TRBJ1-2	NA	TRBV5-1	NA	CASSLEGGAVNYGYTF	TGCGCCAGCAGCTTGGAAGGGGGGGCGGTCAACTATGGCTACACCTTC
TRBJ2-1	NA	TRBV10-1	NA	CASSRSGSYNEQFF	TGCGCCAGCAGCCGCTCCGGATCTTACAATGAGCAGTTCTTC
TRBJ1-6	NA	TRBV3-1/TRBV3-2	NA	CASSRGGETGTSPLHF	TGTGCCAGCAGCCGGGGGGGGGAGACAGGCACATCACCCCTCCACTTT
TRBJ2-7	NA	TRBV10-3	TRBD2	CAIRPAGLFYEQYF	TGTGCCATCCGGCCAGCGGGACTCTTCTACGAGCAGTACTTC
TRBJ2-7	NA	TRBV12-3/TRBV12-4	NA	CASSFTLAYEQYF	TGTGCCAGCAGTTTTACCCTAGCCTACGAGCAGTACTTC
TRBJ2-7	NA	TRBV6-5	NA	CASRRVGGEQYF	TGTGCCAGCAGGCGCGTTGGCGGCGAGCAGTACTTC
TRBJ2-5	NA	TRBV18	NA	CASSSGVGGTQYF	TGTGCCAGCTCATCAGGGGTTGGAGGGACCCAGTACTTC
TRBJ2-1	NA	TRBV19	NA	CASMPAGAYNEQFF	TGTGCCAGTATGCCGGCCGGGGCCTACAATGAGCAGTTCTTC
TRBJ2-1	few	TRBV28	NA	CASRISFGNEQFF	TGTGCCAGCAGAATCTCGTTTGGCAATGAGCAGTTCTTC
TRBJ2-7	NA	TRBV10-3	NA	CAISESGTYEQYF	TGTGCCATCAGTGAATCGGGTACATACGAGCAGTACTTC
TRBJ1-2	NA	TRBV3-1/TRBV3-2	NA	CASSQAPSCGEAWSPNGYTF	TGTGCCAGCAGCCAAGCCCCCAGTTGCGGCGAGGCTTGGTCGCCGAATGGCTACACCTTC
TRBJ2-7	NA	TRBV18	NA	CASSRLSSYEQYF	TGTGCCAGCTCACGGCTCAGCTCCTACGAGCAGTACTTC
TRBJ2-2	NA	TRBV6-5	TRBD1	CAATTGGTGELFF	TGTGCCGCTACCACAGGGGGGACCGGGGAGCTGTTTTTT
TRBJ2-1	NA	TRBV3-1/TRBV3-2	NA	CASSHRDGTNEQFF	TGTGCCAGCAGCCATCGTGATGGAACCAATGAGCAGTTCTTC
TRBJ1-1	NA	TRBV29-1	NA	CSVTGMNTEAFF	TGCAGCGTTACAGGGATGAACACTGAAGCTTTCTTT